This entry is about one T cell receptor beta chain. The target antigen is unknown. Amplification used 60 Vbeta primers and 13 Jbeta primers. The repertoire was sequenced with immunoSEQ multiplex PCR; TCRdb's copy has only in-frame clones and lacks some. The sample lists about 230,000 clones, about 89% occurring once. This entry is derived from a study of cytomegalovirus exposure and HLA in healthy donors. Regarding the study as a whole: Owing to their indistinguishability, certain V segments, notably TRBV6-2 and TRBV6-3, were excluded. 164 TCR beta chains were listed as cytomegalovirus-associated.

The trim removed 4 bases at V and 5 bases at J, leaving 8 bases unmatched. Germline CDR1 reads SGHKS; CDR2 reads YYEKEE (reference sequence). The CDR3 spans 15 residues. The chain employs TRBV5-5 and TRBJ1-1; TRBD1 aligns across 10 bases. Sample: PBMCs. This receptor was identified in a woman between 18 and 30 years old in good health and CMV-seronegative. The CDR3 nucleotides read TGTGCCAGCAGCACAGGGACAGGGGCCCTTACTGAAGCTTTCTTT. Its translation is CASSTGTGALTEAFF.